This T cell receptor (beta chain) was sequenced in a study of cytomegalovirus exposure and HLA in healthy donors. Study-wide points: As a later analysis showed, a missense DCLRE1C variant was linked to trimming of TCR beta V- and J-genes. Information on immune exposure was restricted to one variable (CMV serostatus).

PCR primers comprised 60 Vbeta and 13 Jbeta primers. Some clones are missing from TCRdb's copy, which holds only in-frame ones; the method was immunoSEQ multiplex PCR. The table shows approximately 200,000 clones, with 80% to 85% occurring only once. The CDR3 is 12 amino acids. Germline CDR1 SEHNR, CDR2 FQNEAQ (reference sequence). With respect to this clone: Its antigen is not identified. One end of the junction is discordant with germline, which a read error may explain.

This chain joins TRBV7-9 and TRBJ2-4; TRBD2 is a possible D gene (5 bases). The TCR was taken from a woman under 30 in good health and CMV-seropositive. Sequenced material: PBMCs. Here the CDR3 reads CATGLENNSQYF. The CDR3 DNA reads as TGTGCCACTGGACTCGAAAATAACAGTCAGTACTTC.